What follows are 20 T cell receptor beta chains derived from one specimen sequenced in a study of tumour-infiltrating T cells in Burkitt lymphoma. Profiling relied on immunoSEQ multiplex PCR, and the TCRdb table lists in-frame clones only, not all of them. The sample shows about 2,200 clones, over 12% of them seen only once. Material for sequencing was tumor tissue. These receptors originate from a human donor with Burkitt lymphoma.

This clone was picked up a small number of times. The chain couples TRBV7-8 to TRBJ1-2; D not resolved. The V and J ends lost 5 bases and 4 bases respectively, with 11 bases between them. Germline V lookup: CDR1 SGHVS, CDR2 FQNEAQ. The CDR3 consists of 13 residues. The CDR3 DNA sequence: TGTGCCAGCAGCCCCAGTCCCAGCTATGGCTACACCTTC. Residues: CASSPSPSYGYTF. Full variable domain (rest looked up from reference TRBV7-8 and TRBJ1-2): GAGVSQSPRYKVAKRGQDVALRCDPISGHVSLFWYQQALGQGPEFLTYFQNEAQLDKSGLPSDRFFAERPEGSVSTLKIQRTQQEDSAVYLCASSPSPSYGYTFGSGTRLTVV.

The V call is TRBV14, the J call TRBJ1-2, with a weak D call TRBD1 (6 bases). Deletions cut 2 bases from V and 4 bases from J, with 11 bases between. Germline V gives CDR1 SGHDN, CDR2 FVKESK. The CDR3 totals 14 residues. The CDR3 loop is CASSQSMDSYGYTF. CDR3 in DNA: TGTGCCAGCAGCCAATCGATGGACAGCTATGGCTACACCTTC.

This clone turned up a few times. The chain is built from TRBV5-1 and TRBJ2-3; 7 nucleotides agree with TRBD2. Per germline, CDR1 SGHRS and CDR2 YFSETQ. This CDR3 has 14 residues. V gave up 4 bases and J gave up 2 bases; unmatched junction bases: 4. CDR3 protein: CASSLGTITDTQYF. CDR3 coding DNA: TGCGCCAGCAGCCTAGGGACTATCACAGATACGCAGTATTTT.

The chain employs TRBV9 and TRBJ2-7, with D possibly TRBD2 on 5 matching bases. The germline gives CDR1 SGDLS, CDR2 YYNGEE. The V gene lost 2 bases and the J gene lost 0 bases, with 9 bases spanning the gap. This CDR3 is built from 14 residues. CDR3 sequence (DNA): TGTGCCAGCAGCGTGGAGGCAGTCTCCTACGAGCAGTACTTC. As protein: CASSVEAVSYEQYF.

This clone was observed a few times. The genes are TRBV5-1 and TRBJ2-7, with 8 bases aligning to TRBD2. The V gene end was trimmed by 4 bases and the J gene end by 6 bases; junction bases not matched to a gene: 21. The germline V gene has CDR1 SGHRS and CDR2 YFSETQ. CDR3 length: 18 residues. CDR3 nucleotide sequence: TGCGCCAGCAGCCGTGGGACCGCCTCAGCGGGAGATCCTTTCGAGCAGTACTTC. Its protein product is CASSRGTASAGDPFEQYF.

This clone came up a few times. V and J are TRBV4-2 and TRBJ1-6; a weak D match, TRBD1 (5 bases). V gave up 7 bases and J gave up 9 bases, with 25 bases separating them. The CDR3 consists of 17 residues. Per the germline V gene, CDR1 is LGHNA and CDR2 is YNFKEQ. The CDR3 nucleotides are TGTGCCAGCACTAAAGAGGTAGTAAGAAGGGGTGGTTCACCCCTCCACTTT. Its translation: CASTKEVVRRGGSPLHF.

This clone rates as large (0.1 to 1%). The rearrangement links TRBV7-9 to TRBJ2-7, with D perhaps TRBD1 (6 bases). Germline lookup yields CDR1 SEHNR and CDR2 FQNEAQ (reference sequence). The CDR3 is 14 residues long. V was trimmed by 0 bases and J by 5 bases, leaving 11 bases between them. The CDR3 bases are TGTGCCAGCAGCTTAGCTCGGACAGAGGACGAGCAGTACTTC. Translation: CASSLARTEDEQYF. The variable domain in full, completed from reference TRBV7-9 and TRBJ2-7, reads DTGVSQNPRHKITKRGQNVTFRCDPISEHNRLYWYRQTLGQGPEFLTYFQNEAQLEKSRLLSDRFSAERPKGSFSTLEIQRTEQGDSAMYLCASSLARTEDEQYFGPGTRLTVT.

In its sample, this clone was seen a few times. CDR3 sequence (DNA): TGTGCCGGGACTAGCGGGACCTCCTACGAGCAGTACTTC. This translates into CAGTSGTSYEQYF. The rearrangement links TRBV2 to TRBJ2-7; TRBD2 matches at 13 bases. J lost 0 bases, V lost 11 bases, and 1 base had no gene match. Per germline, CDR1 SNHLY and CDR2 FYNNEI. This CDR3 region has 13 residues. Together with reference TRBV2 and TRBJ2-7, the CDR3 gives the full variable domain: EPEVTQTPSHQVTQMGQEVILRCVPISNHLYFYWYRQILGQKVEFLVSFYNNEISEKSEIFDDQFSVERPDGSNFTLKIRSTKLEDSAMYFCAGTSGTSYEQYFGPGTRLTVT.

This clone turned up a few times. The rearrangement joins TRBV5-4 to TRBJ2-7; 10 bases fit TRBD1. Germline V CDR1 and CDR2: SGHNT, YYREEE (reference sequence). V shed 4 bases, J shed 1 base, and the junction held 2 bases outside the gene matches. This CDR3 region has 14 residues. In DNA, the CDR3 is TGTGCCAGCAGCGGGGACAGGGGTTCCTACGAGCAGTACTTC. Its translation is CASSGDRGSYEQYF.

This clone was detected once. The chain couples TRBV5-4 to TRBJ2-5; TRBD2 agrees at 8 bases. The CDR3 runs 14 residues. Looked up from germline, CDR1 is SGHNT and CDR2 is YYREEE (reference sequence). Trimming at V came to 4 bases and at J to 0 bases, leaving 2 bases not matched to a gene. DNA of the CDR3: TGTGCCAGCAGCCTTAGCGGGAACCAAGAGACCCAGTACTTC. Its protein is CASSLSGNQETQYF.

This clone was observed a handful of times. The chain carries TRBV6-1 and TRBJ1-5; the D is unclear. This CDR3 spans 16 amino acids. Germline CDR1 reads MNHNS; CDR2 reads SASEGT. V was cut by 1 base and J by 15 bases, with 25 bases left in between. CDR3: CASSEERPRRLTPSHF. The CDR3 nucleotides are TGTGCCAGCAGTGAAGAGCGGCCCAGGCGGCTCACGCCCTCGCATTTT.

The V gene is TRBV10-1, the J gene TRBJ1-5; D is ambiguous. Trimming took 5 bases from V and 7 from J, leaving 12 bases between them. From germline, CDR1 is WNHNN and CDR2 SYGVQD (reference sequence). The CDR3 sequence is 13 residues long. In DNA form, the CDR3 reads TGCGCCAGCAGTATCGAGGTAGGCCAGCCCCAGCATTTT. It encodes CASSIEVGQPQHF.

In nucleotides, the CDR3 is TGTGCCAGCAGTGATGATAGCAGGTTTGGGGGCTACACCTTC. It translates to CASSDDSRFGGYTF. The chain has TRBV6-1 and TRBJ1-2; D remains ambiguous. Germline CDR1 is MNHNS and CDR2 is SASEGT. V was pared by 3 bases and J by 8 bases, with 16 bases between. CDR3 length: 14 amino acids.

This sequence joins TRBV5-6 and TRBJ2-7; no clear D. Looked up from germline, CDR1 is SGHDT and CDR2 is YYEEEE. The CDR3 runs to 16 residues. V dropped 4 bases and J dropped 0 bases, with 17 bases sitting between them. CDR3 region: CASSLDPGLSSYEQYF. In DNA form, the CDR3 reads TGTGCCAGCAGCCTCGATCCAGGTCTTAGCTCCTACGAGCAGTACTTC.

This clone has more than one count but fewer than ten. The chain couples TRBV7-2 to TRBJ2-3; tentative D call: TRBD2 (5 bases). CDR1 is SGHTA and CDR2 is FQGNSA in the germline V gene. Trimming removed 5 bases at V and 0 bases at J, with 9 bases between. The length of the CDR3 is 14 residues. In DNA, the CDR3 is TGTGCCAGCAGCCCCCAGCGGAGCACAGATACGCAGTATTTT. Translation: CASSPQRSTDTQYF.

The V call is TRBV30, the J call TRBJ2-7; D might be TRBD2 (5 bases). The V gene's germline CDR1 is GTSNPN and CDR2 SVGIG (reference sequence). The CDR3 runs 15 residues. V was cut by 0 bases and J by 6 bases, with 18 bases left in between. The CDR3 spells CAWSVQYGPRGEQYF. CDR3 nucleotides: TGTGCCTGGAGTGTACAGTACGGACCACGGGGCGAGCAGTACTTC.

V gene TRBV6-6 combines with J gene TRBJ2-2, with 11 bases fitting TRBD2. The germline CDR1 and CDR2 sequences are MNHNY and SVGAGI (reference sequence). V lost 5 bases, J lost 6 bases, and 5 bases stayed unmatched. CDR3 length: 15 residues. The CDR3, as DNA: TGTGCCAGCAGTCCTCCGGGACTAGCGGCCGGGGAGCTGTTTTTT. Its translation is CASSPPGLAAGELFF.

The chain carries TRBV10-1 and TRBJ2-6, with D unresolved. V was shortened by 7 bases and J by 0 bases, with 22 bases between the two germline ends. CDR1 is WNHNN and CDR2 is SYGVQD in the germline V gene (reference sequence). The CDR3 loop spans 19 amino acids. The CDR3 DNA sequence: TGCGCCAGCAACCAAGCAGGCTCTCCTACTTACTCTGGGGCCAACGTCCTGACTTTC. Its translation is CASNQAGSPTYSGANVLTF.

The V and J genes are TRBV13 and TRBJ2-1, with D unclear. Germline assignment: CDR1 PRHDT and CDR2 FYEKMQ (reference sequence). Trimming removed 0 bases from V and 0 bases from J, with 3 bases in between. The CDR3 contains 14 residues. The CDR3 nucleotides read TGTGCCAGCAGCTTAGGTGTCTCCTACAATGAGCAGTTCTTC. Translated, it gives CASSLGVSYNEQFF.

This clone was seen only a few times. This chain connects TRBV5-1 to TRBJ2-4, with D perhaps matching TRBD1 (6 bases). V shed 0 bases and J shed 6 bases, with 10 bases lying between them. This CDR3 is built from 14 residues. The germline V gene has CDR1 SGHRS and CDR2 YFSETQ. CDR3 residues: CASSLEPDRNIQYF. CDR3 bases: TGCGCCAGCAGCTTGGAGCCGGACAGAAACATTCAGTACTTC.